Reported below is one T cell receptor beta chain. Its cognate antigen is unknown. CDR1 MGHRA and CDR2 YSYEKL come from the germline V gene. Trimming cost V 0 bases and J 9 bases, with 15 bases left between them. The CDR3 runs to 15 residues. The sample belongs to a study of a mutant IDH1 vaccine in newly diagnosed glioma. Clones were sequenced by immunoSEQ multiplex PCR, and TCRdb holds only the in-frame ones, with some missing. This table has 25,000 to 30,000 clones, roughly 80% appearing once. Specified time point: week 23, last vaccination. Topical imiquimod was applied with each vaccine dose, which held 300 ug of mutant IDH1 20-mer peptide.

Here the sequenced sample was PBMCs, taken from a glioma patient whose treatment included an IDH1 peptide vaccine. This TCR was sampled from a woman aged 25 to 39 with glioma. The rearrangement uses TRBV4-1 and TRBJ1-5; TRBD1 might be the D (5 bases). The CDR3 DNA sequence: TGCGCCAGCAGCCAAGATATGGGGGGAAGGCTGCCCCAGCATTTT. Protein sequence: CASSQDMGGRLPQHF.